This T cell receptor (beta chain) came from a study of a mutant IDH1 vaccine in newly diagnosed glioma. Background on the study: Patients, over weeks 1, 3, 5, 7, 11, 15, 19 and 23, received a total of eight vaccinations. Earlier treatment was radiotherapy, temozolomide, or both, with most getting both.

Noted time point: week 23, last vaccination. In the vaccine, a single dose held 300 ug of the mutant IDH1 20-mer peptide, along with topical imiquimod. Generated by immunoSEQ multiplex PCR, the TCRdb table keeps only in-frame clones and is missing some. The sample holds tens of thousands of clones, about 78% seen once. To note about this clone: Its antigen is undetermined.

Germline V gives CDR1 MNHEY, CDR2 SVGAGI. The CDR3 spans 15 residues. Trimming took 6 bases from V and 6 from J, leaving 17 bases between them. The receptor was isolated from a woman between 35 and 50 years old with glioma. Some clones in this sample may be carry-over from other donors' samples. Specimen: PBMCs, collected from a glioma patient whose treatment included an IDH1 peptide vaccine. The chain is built from TRBV6-5 and TRBJ1-4; no definite D call. Here the CDR3 DNA reads TGTGCCAGCAGCCGGGTCCGTGGAAAGGATGAAAAACTGTTTTTT. Translated, it gives CASSRVRGKDEKLFF.